The 15 T cell receptor beta chains given below trace back to one sample, sequenced in a study of cytomegalovirus exposure and HLA in healthy donors. PCR involved 60 Vbeta and 13 Jbeta primers. Produced via immunoSEQ multiplex PCR; TCRdb's table is partial and in-frame only. The table includes around 200,000 clones, 75% to 90% detected once. Sample: PBMCs. The receptors come from a middle-aged man in good health and CMV-seropositive.

The V gene is TRBV19, the J gene TRBJ2-7; tentative D call: TRBD2 (6 bases). Germline CDR1 is LNHDA and CDR2 is SQIVND (reference sequence). The V end lost 3 bases, the J end lost 2 bases, and 20 bases lay between the germline ends. The CDR3 loop spans 17 amino acids. The DNA of the CDR3 is TGTGCCAGTAGTATTCATCCGCAGGGCGGGGAACCCTACGAGCAGTACTTC. This codes for CASSIHPQGGEPYEQYF.

The chain joins TRBV27 to TRBJ2-7; 7 bases line up with TRBD1. The V gene's germline CDR1 is MNHEY and CDR2 SMNVEV (reference sequence). V was clipped by 8 bases and J by 5 bases; unmatched bases: 12. The CDR3 loop spans 14 amino acids. Here the CDR3 reads CASALQRQGNEQYF. CDR3 in DNA: TGTGCCAGCGCCCTTCAGAGACAGGGAAACGAGCAGTACTTC.

The sample holds one count of this clone. The chain combines TRBV13 with TRBJ2-3, with TRBD2 matching over 7 bases. Trimming at V came to 5 bases and at J to 0 bases, leaving 11 bases not matched to a gene. The CDR3 consists of 17 residues. Germline V gives CDR1 PRHDT, CDR2 FYEKMQ (reference sequence). CDR3 loop: CASSPPLREGSTDTQYF. The CDR3 nucleotides read TGTGCCAGCAGCCCCCCGCTGAGGGAGGGGAGCACAGATACGCAGTATTTT.

There are a few counts of this clone. This chain connects TRBV7-3 to TRBJ2-3; the match to TRBD2 covers 8 bases. There are 17 residues in the CDR3. V dropped 5 bases and J dropped 2; count of bases not matched to a gene: 12. Germline CDR1 is SGHTA and CDR2 is FQGTGA. This chain's CDR3 is CASSPIGLASFTDTQYF. DNA of the CDR3: TGTGCCAGCAGCCCTATTGGACTAGCCAGCTTCACAGATACGCAGTATTTT.

This clone has only a few counts. The rearrangement uses TRBV27 and TRBJ1-2; no clear D. The CDR3 length is 13 residues. CDR1 and CDR2 from the germline V gene are MNHEY and SMNVEV (reference sequence). V was shortened by 3 bases and J by 2 bases, with 7 bases between the two germline ends. The CDR3 DNA reads as TGTGCCAGCAGTTTTCGTGAGAACTATGGCTACACCTTC. This translates into CASSFRENYGYTF.

This sequence joins TRBV5-1 and TRBJ2-7; the D gene is possibly TRBD1 (5 bases). The V gene's germline CDR1 is SGHRS and CDR2 YFSETQ. The CDR3 has 10 amino acids. Trimming left V 8 bases short and J 4 bases short, with 7 bases between. This CDR3 is CARPGYEQYF. The CDR3 DNA is TGCGCCAGACCAGGGTACGAGCAGTACTTC. Filled out from reference TRBV5-1 and TRBJ2-7, the complete variable domain reads KAGVTQTPRYLIKTRGQQVTLSCSPISGHRSVSWYQQTPGQGLQFLFEYFSETQRNKGNFPGRFSGRQFSNSRSEMNVSTLELGDSALYLCARPGYEQYFGPGTRLTVT.

The J gene is TRBJ2-6, the V gene TRBV6-1, with 10 bases fitting TRBD2. Trimming cost V 4 bases and J 0 bases; bases outside gene matches: 6. CDR1 and CDR2 (germline): MNHNS, SASEGT. This CDR3 is 18 amino acids long. The CDR3, as DNA: TGTGCCAGCAGTGGGGGACTAGCGAGTTACTCTGGGGCCAACGTCCTGACTTTC. Protein: CASSGGLASYSGANVLTF.

This clone was seen only a few times. This sequence joins TRBV15 and TRBJ1-6; D possibly corresponds to TRBD1 (5 bases). CDR3 length: 15 amino acids. Trimming left V 0 bases short and J 7 bases short, with 10 bases between. CDR1 LNHNV and CDR2 YYDKDF come from the germline V gene (reference sequence). The CDR3 is CATSRDDRLNSPLHF. DNA of the CDR3: TGTGCCACCAGCAGAGATGACAGATTGAATTCACCCCTCCACTTT.

V usage is TRBV7-2 and J usage is TRBJ2-7, with D perhaps TRBD2 (6 bases). The CDR3 has 15 residues. Germline V CDR1 and CDR2: SGHTA, FQGNSA. V was clipped by 5 bases and J by 2 bases, with 16 bases between them. In DNA form, the CDR3 reads TGTGCCAGCAGCCGGGACTTCGCTATTCCCTACGAGCAGTACTTC. Amino acids: CASSRDFAIPYEQYF. Full variable domain (rest looked up from reference TRBV7-2 and TRBJ2-7): GAGVSQSPSNKVTEKGKDVELRCDPISGHTALYWYRQSLGQGLEFLIYFQGNSAPDKSGLPSDRFSAERTGGSVSTLTIQRTQQEDSAVYLCASSRDFAIPYEQYFGPGTRLTVT.

This chain uses TRBV5-6 with TRBJ2-3, with 9 bases identical to TRBD1. Germline loops: CDR1 SGHDT, CDR2 YYEEEE. The CDR3 totals 14 residues. V shed 4 bases and J 5 bases; nucleotides not matched to a gene: 5. In nucleotides, the CDR3 is TGTGCCAGCAGCGTCCCGGGACAGGGAGATACGCAGTATTTT. The encoded protein is CASSVPGQGDTQYF.

The V and J genes are TRBV27 and TRBJ1-4; TRBD1 might be the D (5 bases). V was pared by 5 bases and J by 8 bases, with 18 bases between. The CDR3 has 15 amino acids. From germline, CDR1 is MNHEY and CDR2 SMNVEV (reference sequence). CDR3 protein: CASSRTTGLGEKLFF. The CDR3 nucleotides read TGTGCCAGCAGTAGAACTACAGGTTTAGGGGAAAAACTGTTTTTT.

As DNA, the CDR3 is TGTGCCAGCAGTTACGCCGACCGGACAGGCAACTATGGCTACACCTTC. It encodes CASSYADRTGNYGYTF. This chain joins TRBV6-5 and TRBJ1-2; TRBD1 agrees at 7 bases. The V gene's germline CDR1 is MNHEY and CDR2 SVGAGI. With V trimmed by 2 bases and J by 2 bases, 8 bases remained unmatched. This CDR3 is 16 amino acids long.

V usage is TRBV28 and J usage is TRBJ2-3, with 12 bases that match TRBD1. The CDR3 is 17 residues long. The V gene end was trimmed by 4 bases and the J gene end by 2 bases; junction bases not matched to a gene: 7. Germline-derived CDR1 and CDR2 are MDHEN and SYDVKM. CDR3 in amino acids: CASSSGTGGFHTDTQYF. CDR3 nucleotide sequence: TGTGCCAGCAGTTCCGGGACAGGGGGCTTCCACACAGATACGCAGTATTTT.

The chain has TRBV19 and TRBJ2-3; the D gene is possibly TRBD2 (5 bases). This CDR3 has 16 residues. Looked up from germline, CDR1 is LNHDA and CDR2 is SQIVND (reference sequence). V was cut by 5 bases and J by 0 bases, with 15 bases left in between. The CDR3 nucleotides are TGTGCCAGTAGTGAGGACGGGGTCGGGAGCACAGATACGCAGTATTTT. Translating gives CASSEDGVGSTDTQYF.

In this sample, this clone turned up a few times. V and J are TRBV29-1 and TRBJ1-2, with unresolved D. The CDR3 runs 11 residues. V was trimmed by 7 bases and J by 5 bases, leaving 11 bases between them. Germline CDR1 SQVTM, CDR2 ANQGSEA. The chain's CDR3 is CSATEGYGYTF. CDR3 coding DNA: TGCAGCGCGACTGAAGGTTATGGCTACACCTTC.